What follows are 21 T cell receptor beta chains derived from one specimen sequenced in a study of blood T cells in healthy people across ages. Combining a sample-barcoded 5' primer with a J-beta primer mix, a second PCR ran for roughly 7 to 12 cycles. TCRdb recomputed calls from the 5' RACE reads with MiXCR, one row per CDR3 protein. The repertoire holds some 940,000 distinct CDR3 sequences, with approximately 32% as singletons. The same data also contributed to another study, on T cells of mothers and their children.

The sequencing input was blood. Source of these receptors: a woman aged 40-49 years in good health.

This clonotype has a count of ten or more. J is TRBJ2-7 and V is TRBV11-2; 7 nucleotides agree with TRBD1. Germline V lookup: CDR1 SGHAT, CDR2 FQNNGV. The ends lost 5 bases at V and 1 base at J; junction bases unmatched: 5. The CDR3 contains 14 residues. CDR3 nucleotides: TGTGCCAGCAGCCCGGGACAGCAGTCCTACGAGCAGTACTTC. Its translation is CASSPGQQSYEQYF.

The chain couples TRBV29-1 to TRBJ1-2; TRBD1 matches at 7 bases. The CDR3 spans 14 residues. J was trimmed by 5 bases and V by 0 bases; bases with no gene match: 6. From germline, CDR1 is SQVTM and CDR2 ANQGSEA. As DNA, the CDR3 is TGCAGCGTTGAAGATCAGGGGGTAGGGTATGGCTACACCTTC. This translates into CSVEDQGVGYGYTF.

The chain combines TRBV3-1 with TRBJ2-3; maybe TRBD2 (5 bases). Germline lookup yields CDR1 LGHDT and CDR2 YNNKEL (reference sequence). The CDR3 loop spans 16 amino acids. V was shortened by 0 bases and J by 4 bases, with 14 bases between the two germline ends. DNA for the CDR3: TGTGCCAGCAGCCAAGAACGGCCGGGGTTGGCAGATACGCAGTATTTT. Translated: CASSQERPGLADTQYF.

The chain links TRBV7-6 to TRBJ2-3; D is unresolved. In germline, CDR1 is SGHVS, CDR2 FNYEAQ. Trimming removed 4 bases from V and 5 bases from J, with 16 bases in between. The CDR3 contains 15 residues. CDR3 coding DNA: TGTGCCAGCAGCTCAGCGCTGGACCTACGAGATACGCAGTATTTT. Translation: CASSSALDLRDTQYF.

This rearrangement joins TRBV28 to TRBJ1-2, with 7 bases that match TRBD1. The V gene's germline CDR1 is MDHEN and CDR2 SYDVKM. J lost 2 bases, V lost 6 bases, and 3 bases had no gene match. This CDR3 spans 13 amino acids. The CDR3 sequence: CASREQGNYGYTF. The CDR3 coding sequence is TGTGCCAGCAGGGAACAGGGGAACTATGGCTACACCTTC.

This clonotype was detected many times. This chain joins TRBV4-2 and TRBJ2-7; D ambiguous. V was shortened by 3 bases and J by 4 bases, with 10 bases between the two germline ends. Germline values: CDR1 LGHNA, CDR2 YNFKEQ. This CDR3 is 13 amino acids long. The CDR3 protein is CASSHSYVYEQYF. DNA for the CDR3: TGTGCCAGCAGCCATAGCTACGTTTACGAGCAGTACTTC.

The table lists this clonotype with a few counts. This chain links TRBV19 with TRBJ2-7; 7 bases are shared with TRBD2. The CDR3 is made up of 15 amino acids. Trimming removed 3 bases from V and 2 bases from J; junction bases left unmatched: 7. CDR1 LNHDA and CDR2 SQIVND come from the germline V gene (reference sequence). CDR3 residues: CASSMSASGTYEQYF. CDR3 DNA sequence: TGTGCCAGTAGTATGTCGGCTAGCGGAACCTACGAGCAGTACTTC.

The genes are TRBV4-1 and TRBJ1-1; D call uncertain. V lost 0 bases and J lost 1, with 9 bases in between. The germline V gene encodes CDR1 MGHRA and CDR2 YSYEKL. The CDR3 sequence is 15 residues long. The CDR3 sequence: CASSQDFGENTEAFF. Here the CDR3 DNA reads TGCGCCAGCAGCCAAGATTTTGGGGAGAACACTGAAGCTTTCTTT.

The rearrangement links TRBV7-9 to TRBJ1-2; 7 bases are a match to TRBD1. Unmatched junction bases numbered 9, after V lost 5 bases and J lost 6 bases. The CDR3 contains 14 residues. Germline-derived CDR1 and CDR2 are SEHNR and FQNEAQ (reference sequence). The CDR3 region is CASSAGGEMDGYTF. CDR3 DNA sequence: TGTGCCAGCAGCGCAGGGGGGGAGATGGATGGCTACACCTTC. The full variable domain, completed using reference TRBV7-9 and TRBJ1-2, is DTGVSQNPRHKITKRGQNVTFRCDPISEHNRLYWYRQTLGQGPEFLTYFQNEAQLEKSRLLSDRFSAERPKGSFSTLEIQRTEQGDSAMYLCASSAGGEMDGYTFGSGTRLTVV.

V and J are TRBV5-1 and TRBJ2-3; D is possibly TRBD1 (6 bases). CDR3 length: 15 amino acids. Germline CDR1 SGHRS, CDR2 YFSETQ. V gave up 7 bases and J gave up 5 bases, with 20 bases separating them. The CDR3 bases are TGCGCCAGCCTCTCACGGCCAGGGGCGCAAGATACGCAGTATTTT. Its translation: CASLSRPGAQDTQYF. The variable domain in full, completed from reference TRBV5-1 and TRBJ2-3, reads KAGVTQTPRYLIKTRGQQVTLSCSPISGHRSVSWYQQTPGQGLQFLFEYFSETQRNKGNFPGRFSGRQFSNSRSEMNVSTLELGDSALYLCASLSRPGAQDTQYFGPGTRLTVL.

CDR3 DNA: TGCGCCAGCAGCTTGGATGTGGGGGACAGGGGGCTCTACGAGCAGTACTTC. As protein: CASSLDVGDRGLYEQYF. This rearrangement joins TRBV5-1 to TRBJ2-7, with TRBD1 identical over 12 bases. V lost 0 bases and J lost 3; bases outside the gene matches: 7. CDR1 and CDR2 from the germline V gene are SGHRS and YFSETQ. This CDR3 has 17 amino acids. The entire variable domain, with the rest obtained from reference TRBV5-1 and TRBJ2-7, is as follows: KAGVTQTPRYLIKTRGQQVTLSCSPISGHRSVSWYQQTPGQGLQFLFEYFSETQRNKGNFPGRFSGRQFSNSRSEMNVSTLELGDSALYLCASSLDVGDRGLYEQYFGPGTRLTVT.

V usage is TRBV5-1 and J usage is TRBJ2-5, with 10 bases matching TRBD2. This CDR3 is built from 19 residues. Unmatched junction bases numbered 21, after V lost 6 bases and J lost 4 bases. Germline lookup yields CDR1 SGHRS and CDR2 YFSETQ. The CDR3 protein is CASTPVATSGPRSAETQYF. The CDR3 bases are TGCGCCAGCACTCCCGTGGCGACTAGCGGGCCGAGGTCAGCAGAGACCCAGTACTTC.

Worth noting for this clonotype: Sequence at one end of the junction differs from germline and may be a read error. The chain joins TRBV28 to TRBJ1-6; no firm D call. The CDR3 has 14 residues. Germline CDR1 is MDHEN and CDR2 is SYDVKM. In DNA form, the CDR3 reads TGTGCCAGCAGAGAAAGCTCCTATAATTCACCCTTCCACTTT. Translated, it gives CASRESSYNSPFHF.

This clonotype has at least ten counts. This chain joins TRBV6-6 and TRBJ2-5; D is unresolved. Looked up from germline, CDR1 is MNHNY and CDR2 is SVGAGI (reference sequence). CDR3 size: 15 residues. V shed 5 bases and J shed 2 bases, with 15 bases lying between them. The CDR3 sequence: CASSTSGRLQETQYF. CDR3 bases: TGTGCCAGCAGTACCTCCGGTCGGCTACAAGAGACCCAGTACTTC.

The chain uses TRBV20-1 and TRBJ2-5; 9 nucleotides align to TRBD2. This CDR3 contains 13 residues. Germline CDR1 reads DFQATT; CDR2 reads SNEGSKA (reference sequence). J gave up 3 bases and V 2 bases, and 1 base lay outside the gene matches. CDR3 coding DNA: TGCAGTGCTAGACGCGGGAGGGAAGAGACCCAGTACTTC. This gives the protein CSARRGREETQYF.

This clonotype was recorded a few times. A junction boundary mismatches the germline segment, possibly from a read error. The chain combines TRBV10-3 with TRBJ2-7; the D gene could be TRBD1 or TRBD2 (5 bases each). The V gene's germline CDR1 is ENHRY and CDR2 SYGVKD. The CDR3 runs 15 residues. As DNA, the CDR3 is TGTGCCACCAGTCTTGCGGGCCAAGGGGTTGGCGAGCAGTACTTC. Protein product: CATSLAGQGVGEQYF.

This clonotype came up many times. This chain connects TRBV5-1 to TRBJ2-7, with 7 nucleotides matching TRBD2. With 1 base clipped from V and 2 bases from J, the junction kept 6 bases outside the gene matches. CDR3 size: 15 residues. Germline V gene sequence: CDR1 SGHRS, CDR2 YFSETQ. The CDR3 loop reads CASSLFLAAPYEQYF. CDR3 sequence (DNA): TGCGCCAGCAGCTTGTTCCTAGCGGCCCCCTACGAGCAGTACTTC.

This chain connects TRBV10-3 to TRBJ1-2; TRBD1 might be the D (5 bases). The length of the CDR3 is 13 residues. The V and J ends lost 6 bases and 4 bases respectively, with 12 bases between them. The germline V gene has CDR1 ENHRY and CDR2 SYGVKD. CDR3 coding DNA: TGTGCCATCAGCCCCAGGGATTTCTATGGCTACACCTTC. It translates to CAISPRDFYGYTF.

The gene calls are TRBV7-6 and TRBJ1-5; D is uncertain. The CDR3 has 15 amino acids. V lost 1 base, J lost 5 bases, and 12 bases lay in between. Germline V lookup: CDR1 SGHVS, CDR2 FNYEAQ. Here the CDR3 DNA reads TGTGCCAGCAGCTTAGGGGCAGGAGTAGATCAGCCCCAGCATTTT. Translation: CASSLGAGVDQPQHF.

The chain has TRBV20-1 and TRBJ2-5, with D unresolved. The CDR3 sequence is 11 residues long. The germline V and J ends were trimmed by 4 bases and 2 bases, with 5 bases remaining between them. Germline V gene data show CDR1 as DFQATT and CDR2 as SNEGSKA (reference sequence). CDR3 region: CSAKEQETQYF. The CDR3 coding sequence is TGCAGTGCTAAAGAGCAAGAGACCCAGTACTTC.

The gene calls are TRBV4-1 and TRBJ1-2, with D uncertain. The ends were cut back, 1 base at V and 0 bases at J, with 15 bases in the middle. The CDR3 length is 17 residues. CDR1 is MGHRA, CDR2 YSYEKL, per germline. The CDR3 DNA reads TGCGCCAGCAGCCAAGTGGGGTCGGCAGGAGCTAACTATGGCTACACCTTC. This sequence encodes CASSQVGSAGANYGYTF.